The TCR beta chain described here comes from a study of shared clonotypes between healthy human individuals. Points from the study as a whole: An anticipated effect of sequencing depth on clonotype sharing among donors was recognized. The naive CD4 repertoires of several donors were compared, and approximately 4.7% of clonotypes were shared.

For sorted subsets, roughly 200 ng DNA per replicate equaled about 27,000 T cell genomes. The method was immunoSEQ multiplex PCR; TCRdb's version includes in-frame clones alone and lacks a portion of them. The top ten hold approximately 1.8% of the sample, which has hundreds of thousands of clones, roughly 70% seen once. The CDR3 spans 15 residues. CDR1 and CDR2 from the germline V gene are SGHVS and FNYEAQ. The trim removed 0 bases at V and 7 bases at J, leaving 5 bases unmatched. Remarks on this clone: Its target is not known.

Material for sequencing was memory CD4+ T cells sorted from blood. Sample subset: CD45RA-negative fraction. This TCR was sampled from a woman aged 25-40 years in good health. The J gene is TRBJ2-2, the V gene TRBV7-6; 7 positions agree with TRBD1. CDR3 DNA sequence: TGTGCCAGCAGCTTAGCAGGGGGCATGATCGGGGAGCTGTTTTTT. Protein: CASSLAGGMIGELFF.